This TCR beta chain was identified during a study of T cells and Merkel cell carcinoma outcomes. Points from the study as a whole: Reportedly, T-cell repertoire with density predicts Merkel cell carcinoma outcomes.

The assay was immunoSEQ multiplex PCR, and TCRdb's table has in-frame clones only and misses some. The sample records about 12,000 clones, less than 97% being singletons. Comment on this clone: Antigen specificity is unknown.

Per the germline V gene, CDR1 is SGHAT and CDR2 is FQNNGV. CDR3 length equals 15 residues. Trimming took 0 bases from V and 7 from J, leaving 15 bases between them. This sequence originates from a human donor with Merkel cell carcinoma. Sequenced sample: tumor tissue from Merkel cell carcinoma. The chain has TRBV11-2 and TRBJ1-2, with D unresolved. CDR3 sequence (DNA): TGTGCCAGCAGCTTAGAAAGAACGGGTCTGGGTGGCTACACCTTC. Translation: CASSLERTGLGGYTF.